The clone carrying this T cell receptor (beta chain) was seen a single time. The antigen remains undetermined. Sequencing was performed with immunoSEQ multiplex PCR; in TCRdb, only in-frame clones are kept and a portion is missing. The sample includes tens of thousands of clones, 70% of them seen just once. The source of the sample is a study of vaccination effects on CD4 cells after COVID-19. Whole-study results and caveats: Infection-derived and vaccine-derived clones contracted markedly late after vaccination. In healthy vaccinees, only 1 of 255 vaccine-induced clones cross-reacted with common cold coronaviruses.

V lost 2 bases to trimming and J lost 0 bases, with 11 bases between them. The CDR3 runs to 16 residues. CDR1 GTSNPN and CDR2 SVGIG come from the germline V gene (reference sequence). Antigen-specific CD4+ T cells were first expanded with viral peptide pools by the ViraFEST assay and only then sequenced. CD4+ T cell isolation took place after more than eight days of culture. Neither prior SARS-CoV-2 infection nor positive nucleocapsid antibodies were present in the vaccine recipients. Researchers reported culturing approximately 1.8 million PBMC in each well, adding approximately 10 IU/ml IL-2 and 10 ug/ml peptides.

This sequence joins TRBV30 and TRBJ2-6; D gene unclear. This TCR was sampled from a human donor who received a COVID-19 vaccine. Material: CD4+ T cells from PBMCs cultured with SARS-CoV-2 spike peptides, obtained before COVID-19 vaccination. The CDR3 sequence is CAWSIWTVSGANVLTF. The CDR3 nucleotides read TGTGCCTGGAGTATCTGGACGGTCTCTGGGGCCAACGTCCTGACTTTC.